The present T cell receptor beta chain was sequenced within a study of a mutant IDH1 vaccine in newly diagnosed glioma. Study context: Former treatment meant radiotherapy, temozolomide, or both; the majority had gotten both.

Germline V CDR1 and CDR2: MNHEY, SVGAGI. There are 13 residues in the CDR3. The time point here: baseline, week 1 (first vaccination visit). The treatment here: pre-vaccination baseline after standard-of-care therapy. Only in-frame clones appear in the TCRdb table, and some are missing; sequencing was by immunoSEQ multiplex PCR. The sample holds 85,000 to 100,000 clones; roughly 90% are singletons and the top ten take approximately 0.6%. Sequenced here: PBMCs, sampled from a glioma patient treated with radiotherapy, temozolomide or both. This TCR was recovered from a woman between 50 and 59 years old with glioma. This sequence joins TRBV6-5 and TRBJ2-5; D unresolved. TRBJ2-7 matches the DNA end more closely, so the J call is doubtful. CDR3 loop: CASSYHTLYEQYF. CDR3 DNA: TGTGCCAGCAGTTACCACACCCTCTACGAGCAGTACTTC.